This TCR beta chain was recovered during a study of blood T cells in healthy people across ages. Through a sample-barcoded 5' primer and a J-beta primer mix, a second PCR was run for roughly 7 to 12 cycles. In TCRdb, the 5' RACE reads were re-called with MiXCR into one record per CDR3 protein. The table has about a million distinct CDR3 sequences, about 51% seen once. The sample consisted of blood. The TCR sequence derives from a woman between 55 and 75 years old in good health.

CDR3 protein: CASSQDWQGLPYEQYF. CDR3 coding DNA: TGTGCCAGCAGCCAAGATTGGCAGGGCCTTCCCTACGAGCAGTACTTC. This rearrangement joins TRBV4-2 to TRBJ2-7; D perhaps matches TRBD1 (5 bases). Trimming pared 0 bases from V and 2 bases from J, leaving 14 bases between. In germline, CDR1 is LGHNA, CDR2 YNFKEQ. The length of the CDR3 is 16 residues.